This TCR beta chain came from a study of blood T cell repertoires in COVID-19. The CDR3 is 15 amino acids. The V and J ends lost 7 bases and 1 base respectively, with 16 bases between them. Germline V gives CDR1 SQVTM, CDR2 ANQGSEA. Assay: immunoSEQ multiplex PCR; the TCRdb copy retains only in-frame clones and omits some. The sample lists about 120,000 clones, roughly 90% occurring once. Sequencing used peripheral blood. The genes are TRBV29-1 and TRBJ2-2; possible D gene TRBD2, 6 bases. This TCR was sampled from a man aged 50-60 years with acute or convalescent COVID-19. For the CDR3, the DNA is TGCAGCGGAGGAACCGGGACTTTGAACACCGGGGAGCTGTTTTTT. As protein: CSGGTGTLNTGELFF.